This is a list of T cell receptor beta chains from one sample in a study of cytomegalovirus exposure and HLA in healthy donors. The assay was immunoSEQ multiplex PCR, and TCRdb's table has in-frame clones only and misses some. Among roughly 170,000 clones listed, approximately 80% were seen once. The sample consisted of PBMCs. The receptor set was obtained from a woman aged 18-29 years in good health and CMV-seronegative. The CDR3 runs from the conserved cysteine through the conserved F or W. D genes are given only for firm matches. Some rows mark clone size as missing; the rest say once, few, many or name a class of expanded clone.

TRBV7-9	NA	TRBJ2-2	NA	TGTTCCAGCAGCTTGGGGAGCAGGGGGAACACCGGGGAGCTGTTTTTT	CSSSLGSRGNTGELFF
TRBV4-1	TRBD1	TRBJ1-4	NA	TGCGCCAGCAGCCCCGGACAGGCTCATAATGAAAAACTGTTTTTT	CASSPGQAHNEKLFF
TRBV18	TRBD1	TRBJ1-1	NA	TGTGCCAGCTCACCTAGGGGGGACAGGGCCAGCACTGAAGCTTTCTTT	CASSPRGDRASTEAFF
TRBV7-9	TRBD2	TRBJ2-3	NA	TGTTCCAGCAGCCCAGCGGGGACTAGCACAGATACGCAGTATTTT	CSSSPAGTSTDTQYF
TRBV19	TRBD2	TRBJ2-7	NA	TGTGCCAGTAGTACTAGCGGGAGCTCCTACGAGCAGTACTTC	CASSTSGSSYEQYF
TRBV28	NA	TRBJ1-2	NA	TGTGCCAGCAGTTTGAGTGGTAAACTAGGCGGCTACACCTTC	CASSLSGKLGGYTF
TRBV10-3	TRBD1	TRBJ1-5	NA	TGTGCCTCGAGCTGGACAGGGGCCAATCAGCCCCAGCATTTT	CASSWTGANQPQHF
TRBV28	TRBD1	TRBJ2-7	NA	TGTGCCAGCAACAACGACAGGGGTGAGCAGTACTTC	CASNNDRGEQYF
TRBV5-6	TRBD2	TRBJ2-7	NA	TGTGCCAGCAGCTCCGCCGGGACTAGCCTATCCGGGCAGTACTTC	CASSSAGTSLSGQYF
TRBV10-3	NA	TRBJ2-3	NA	TGTGCCTCCTCAGGACAGACCACAGATACGCAGTATTTT	CASSGQTTDTQYF
TRBV2	TRBD2	TRBJ2-1	NA	TGTGCCGGCAGTGAAGGAGCGGGAGGTTCCTACAATGAGCAGTTCTTC	CAGSEGAGGSYNEQFF
TRBV9	NA	TRBJ2-1	NA	TGTGCCAGCAGCGTAGACTGGGGCCCTGAGCAGTTCTTC	CASSVDWGPEQFF
TRBV6-5	NA	TRBJ1-3	NA	TGTGCCAGCAGGTCCGTTAGCTCTGGAAACACCATATATTTT	CASRSVSSGNTIYF
TRBV25-1	TRBD2	TRBJ2-1	NA	TGTGCCAGCAGTTCGGCGGGAGCGGACACCTACAATGAGCAGTTCTTC	CASSSAGADTYNEQFF
TRBV7-9	TRBD1	TRBJ2-1	NA	TGTGCCAGCAGCCCGCAGGGGGCGCTGAATGAGCAGTTCTTC	CASSPQGALNEQFF
TRBV29-1	NA	TRBJ2-1	few	TGCAGCGTATTGTTCTTATCAGCGAGGTTCTTC	CSVLFLSARFF
TRBV4-1	TRBD2	TRBJ2-5	NA	TGCGCCAGCAGCCAGACCGGGGGGGTCCACGAGACCCAGTACTTC	CASSQTGGVHETQYF
TRBV19	TRBD1	TRBJ2-7	NA	TGTGCCAGTAGTGAAAGACAGGGGGGGTTTTCCGAGCAGTACTTC	CASSERQGGFSEQYF
TRBV15	TRBD1	TRBJ2-1	NA	TGTGCCACCAGCAGGGACCGGGACAGGGCGGGGAATGAGCAGTTCTTC	CATSRDRDRAGNEQFF
TRBV4-1	NA	TRBJ2-7	NA	TGCGCCAGCAGCCCCCACGAGAGCGCCCTCTCCTACGAGCAGTACTTC	CASSPHESALSYEQYF
TRBV7-9	NA	TRBJ1-4	NA	TGTGCCAGCAGCTTGTGGGGGGATACTGAAAAACTGTTTTTT	CASSLWGDTEKLFF
TRBV6-6	TRBD2	TRBJ2-3	NA	TGTGCCAGCTCCCTCAGGACTAGTGCAGATACGCAGTATTTT	CASSLRTSADTQYF
TRBV15	NA	TRBJ2-3	NA	TGTGCCACCAGCAGAGGGGACACCCATACGCAGTATTTT	CATSRGDTHTQYF
TRBV5-4	TRBD2	TRBJ2-1	NA	TGTGCCAGCAGCCCCTGGACTAGCGGAGGCGATGAGCAGTTCTTC	CASSPWTSGGDEQFF
TRBV5-6	NA	TRBJ1-2	NA	TGTGCCAGCAGCTTCGTGGACAGATTAAACTATGGCTACACCTTC	CASSFVDRLNYGYTF
TRBV28	NA	TRBJ1-5	NA	TGTGCCAGCAGGGTGTGGGGCACCGGCAATCAGCCCCAGCATTTT	CASRVWGTGNQPQHF
TRBV18	NA	TRBJ2-1	NA	TGTGCCAGCTCACCTACCGAGCGAGGCAGGCAGTTCTTC	CASSPTERGRQFF
TRBV5-1	NA	TRBJ2-2	NA	TGCGCCAGCAGCTGGAGGGACTCGAACACCGGGGAGCTGTTTTTT	CASSWRDSNTGELFF
TRBV13	TRBD2	TRBJ2-4	NA	TGTGCCAGCAGCTTATCGTCTAGGACTAGCGGGAGAAACATTCAGTACTTC	CASSLSSRTSGRNIQYF
TRBV5-1	TRBD2	TRBJ2-1	NA	TGCGCCAGCAGCTTGGCGGCTAGCGGGAGCCCCAATGAGCAGTTCTTC	CASSLAASGSPNEQFF
TRBV7-9	TRBD1	TRBJ2-2	NA	TGTGCCAGCAGCTTACAAGGGGGCCAGCTGTTTTTT	CASSLQGGQLFF
TRBV7-2	TRBD2	TRBJ2-7	NA	TGTGCCAGCAGCTTAGCGTTCCTAGCGGGAGTCTACGAGCAGTACTTC	CASSLAFLAGVYEQYF
TRBV5-8	NA	TRBJ1-2	NA	TGTGCCAGCAGCTTACAGAACTATGGCTACACCTTC	CASSLQNYGYTF
TRBV19	NA	TRBJ2-7	NA	TGTGCCAGTAGCCGGGGACTTTCCTACGAGCAGTACTTC	CASSRGLSYEQYF
TRBV7-8	NA	TRBJ2-3	once	TGTGCCAGCAGCTTAAGGCAGGGGCTCTCGGATTTT	CASSLRQGLSDF
TRBV5-4	TRBD1	TRBJ2-1	once	TGTGCCAGCAGCTTGGCCAGGGGGCGCTCGAATGAGCAGTTCTTC	CASSLARGRSNEQFF
TRBV14	NA	TRBJ1-5	NA	TGTGCCAGCAGCCAAGTCAGCGGGGGGCCCCAGCATTTT	CASSQVSGGPQHF
TRBV2	TRBD2	TRBJ2-1	NA	TGTGCCAGCAGCGACCTAGCGGACCCTTACAATGAGCAGTTCTTC	CASSDLADPYNEQFF
TRBV29-1	TRBD2	TRBJ2-7	NA	TGCAGCGTTGTGATAGCGGGAGAGGGGCGGGGAGGATACGAGCAGTACTTC	CSVVIAGEGRGGYEQYF
TRBV5-1	TRBD1	TRBJ2-5	NA	TGCGCCAGCAGCCCAGGGGGCGGAGGGGAGACCCAGTACTTC	CASSPGGGGETQYF
TRBV7-9	NA	TRBJ2-1	NA	TGTGCCAGCAGCATCACTCCCGGGTCTGTGGAGTACAATGAGCAGTTCTTC	CASSITPGSVEYNEQFF
TRBV19	TRBD1	TRBJ1-2	NA	TGTGCCAGTAGTATTTGGCGGGGGACAGGGATACTTTATGGCTACACCTTC	CASSIWRGTGILYGYTF
TRBV7-9	TRBD1	TRBJ2-5	NA	TGTGCCAGCAGCTCTTGGACAGGGGGTTTAGAGTCCCAGTACTTC	CASSSWTGGLESQYF
TRBV2	NA	TRBJ1-1	NA	TGTGCCAGCAGCGCGCGGGGGTTTTCTTTT	CASSARGFSF
TRBV15	NA	TRBJ2-7	few	TGTGCCACCAGCAGAGATCCCCCAGGGGCGGCCTCCTACGAGCAGTACTTC	CATSRDPPGAASYEQYF
TRBV7-2	TRBD2	TRBJ2-5	few	TGTGCCAGCAGCCCTCTAGCGGGAGGGGAAGAGACCCAGTACTTC	CASSPLAGGEETQYF
TRBV20-1	NA	TRBJ2-1	NA	TGCAGTGGGGTAGGAGGGAATGAGCAGTTCTTC	CSGVGGNEQFF
TRBV5-1	TRBD2	TRBJ2-7	NA	TGCGCCAGCGCGGGCGGGAGCTACGAGCAGTACTTC	CASAGGSYEQYF
TRBV5-6	NA	TRBJ1-3	once	TGTGCCAGCAGCTCATTTCAAGGAAACACCATATATTTT	CASSSFQGNTIYF
TRBV2	TRBD2	TRBJ2-7	NA	TGTGCCAGCAAACTACTAGCGGACTCCTACGAGCAGTACTTC	CASKLLADSYEQYF
TRBV7-2	NA	TRBJ2-3	NA	TGTGCCAGCTCCCCGGGACTCAGCACAGATACGCAGTATTTT	CASSPGLSTDTQYF
TRBV7-3	TRBD1	TRBJ2-2	NA	TGTGCCAGCAGCTTAATCCGGGACAGGAACACCGGGGAGCTGTTTTTT	CASSLIRDRNTGELFF